Presented here are 26 T cell receptor beta chains from one specimen sequenced in a study of human T cells and chemical hapten exposure. Time point indicated: pre-sensitization, week 0. This sample's treatment: therapeutic diphenylcyclopropenone sensitization with weekly scalp DPC. MiXCR, run by TCRdb on the RACE reads, gives a single entry per CDR3 protein. The table has roughly 110,000 distinct CDR3 sequences, 9.5% to 15% seen once. This specimen was whole blood, taken in connection with sensitization to the hapten diphenylcyclopropenone (DPC). These receptors originate from a woman in her forties or fifties with alopecia areata. Some clones in this sample may be carry-over from other donors' samples.

In its sample, this clonotype was seen a few times. The rearrangement links TRBV29-1 to TRBJ2-3; D is ambiguous. Deletions cut 2 bases from V and 4 bases from J, with 7 bases between. The germline gives CDR1 SQVTM, CDR2 ANQGSEA. The CDR3 is 12 amino acids. CDR3 in DNA: TGCAGCGTTGAAAAGCCTTCAGATACGCAGTATTTT. Translation: CSVEKPSDTQYF.

This clonotype was found many times. This chain links TRBV18 with TRBJ1-5, with D uncertain. Germline assignment: CDR1 KGHSH and CDR2 LQKENI. CDR3 size: 13 residues. Between the trimmed V and J ends, which lost 3 bases and 5 bases, there was a span of 8 bases. The CDR3 spells CASSPGEDQPQHF. The CDR3 DNA is TGTGCCAGCTCACCCGGGGAAGATCAGCCCCAGCATTTT. Supplemented by reference TRBV18 and TRBJ1-5, the full variable domain reads NAGVMQNPRHLVRRRGQEARLRCSPMKGHSHVYWYRQLPEEGLKFMVYLQKENIIDESGMPKERFSAEFPKEGPSILRIQQVVRGDSAAYFCASSPGEDQPQHFGDGTRLSIL.

The chain recombines TRBV7-2 with TRBJ2-3; TRBD2 agrees at 12 bases. This CDR3 contains 15 residues. V lost 6 bases, J lost 7 bases, and 8 bases stayed unmatched. The germline gives CDR1 SGHTA, CDR2 FQGNSA. CDR3 protein: CASSHRTSGANTQYF. The CDR3, as DNA: TGTGCCAGCAGTCATAGGACTAGCGGGGCGAATACGCAGTATTTT.

The table lists this clonotype with a few counts. The V gene is TRBV6-2 or TRBV6-3, the J gene TRBJ2-1; TRBD1 agrees at 9 bases. Losses at the gene ends were 7 bases for V and 10 bases for J; bases not matched to a gene: 8. The CDR3 runs 13 residues. Germline-derived CDR1 and CDR2 are MNHEY and SVGEGT. This CDR3 reads CASKNRGRWEQFF. In DNA form, the CDR3 reads TGTGCCAGCAAGAACAGGGGGCGTTGGGAGCAGTTCTTC.

This clonotype was seen repeatedly, ten times or more. This sequence joins TRBV19 and TRBJ2-1; D gene ambiguous. Looked up from germline, CDR1 is LNHDA and CDR2 is SQIVND (reference sequence). This CDR3 has 13 residues. V lost 2 bases to trimming and J lost 7 bases, with 9 bases between them. In nucleotides, the CDR3 is TGTGCCAGTAGTATAATTATCCGGAATGAGCAGTTCTTC. It encodes CASSIIIRNEQFF.

Concerning this clonotype itself: Being one base from a much bigger clone, this may be a read error. The gene calls are TRBV7-2 and TRBJ1-1, with a weak D call TRBD1 (6 bases). Germline V gene sequence: CDR1 SGHTA, CDR2 FQGNSA. This CDR3 comprises 16 residues. V gave up 0 bases and J gave up 3 bases, with 14 bases separating them. CDR3 sequence reads: CASSLAWGLCDTEAFF. CDR3 DNA sequence: TGTGCCAGCAGCTTAGCGTGGGGGCTCTGCGACACTGAAGCTTTCTTT. Supplemented by reference TRBV7-2 and TRBJ1-1, the full variable domain reads GAGVSQSPSNKVTEKGKDVELRCDPISGHTALYWYRQSLGQGLEFLIYFQGNSAPDKSGLPSDRFSAERTGGSVSTLTIQRTQQEDSAVYLCASSLAWGLCDTEAFFGQGTRLTVV.

This clonotype was seen many times. V is TRBV6-6 and J is TRBJ1-5; 7 bases match TRBD1. J gave up 1 base and V 5 bases, and 5 bases lay outside the gene matches. Looked up from germline, CDR1 is MNHNY and CDR2 is SVGAGI (reference sequence). CDR3 length: 15 amino acids. The CDR3 region is CASSDRVGSNQPQHF. The CDR3 coding sequence is TGTGCCAGCAGTGACAGGGTTGGGAGCAATCAGCCCCAGCATTTT.

This clonotype came up many times. The chain carries TRBV2 and TRBJ2-5; 8 bases map to TRBD2. Trimming at V came to 3 bases and at J to 0 bases, leaving 6 bases not matched to a gene. CDR1 and CDR2 from the germline V gene are SNHLY and FYNNEI. The CDR3 sequence is 16 residues long. The CDR3, as DNA: TGTGCCAGCAGTGAGAGGTTAGCGGGGAACCAAGAGACCCAGTACTTC. It translates to CASSERLAGNQETQYF.

This clonotype occurred a few times. The chain uses TRBV6-2 or TRBV6-3 and TRBJ2-4; D gene ambiguous. V was cut by 11 bases and J by 0 bases, with 11 bases left in between. The CDR3 loop spans 13 amino acids. The germline gives CDR1 MNHEY, CDR2 SVGEGT. This CDR3 reads CAVRRLAKNIQYF. CDR3 bases: TGTGCCGTAAGACGCCTAGCCAAAAACATTCAGTACTTC.

The chain joins TRBV20-1 to TRBJ2-6, with no clear D. The CDR3 totals 14 residues. Per the germline V gene, CDR1 is DFQATT and CDR2 is SNEGSKA (reference sequence). The V end lost 2 bases, the J end lost 2 bases, and 7 bases lay between the germline ends. This CDR3 reads CSARSTAGANVLTF. The CDR3, as DNA: TGCAGTGCTAGAAGTACAGCTGGGGCCAACGTCCTGACTTTC.

This clonotype was found many times. The chain carries TRBV4-1 and TRBJ1-1, with a tentative D call TRBD1 (6 bases). Germline CDR1 and CDR2: MGHRA and YSYEKL. V lost 1 base and J lost 1, with 16 bases in between. The CDR3 runs to 17 residues. In DNA, the CDR3 is TGCGCCAGCAGCCAAGGACGTATGACAGGCCCGAACACTGAAGCTTTCTTT. As protein: CASSQGRMTGPNTEAFF.

This clonotype was observed many times. The chain is built from TRBV6-5 and TRBJ1-5; the D gene is possibly TRBD1 (6 bases). The germline V gene encodes CDR1 MNHEY and CDR2 SVGAGI. CDR3 size: 14 residues. The V and J ends lost 6 bases and 2 bases respectively, with 11 bases between them. CDR3 in DNA: TGTGCCAGCAGGTCGGCAGGGGGCAATCAGCCCCAGCATTTT. It yields the protein CASRSAGGNQPQHF.

The V and J genes are TRBV28 and TRBJ2-7; D call uncertain. This CDR3 is built from 13 residues. Trimming took 2 bases from V and 7 from J, leaving 12 bases between them. Germline V gene sequence: CDR1 MDHEN, CDR2 SYDVKM. The CDR3 region has the DNA TGTGCCAGCAGTTTAAGTCTGTCGAGGGAGCAGTACTTC. This gives the protein CASSLSLSREQYF. The full variable domain, with the rest looked up from reference TRBV28 and TRBJ2-7, is DVKVTQSSRYLVKRTGEKVFLECVQDMDHENMFWYRQDPGLGLRLIYFSYDVKMKEKGDIPEGYSVSREKKERFSLILESASTNQTSMYLCASSLSLSREQYFGPGTRLTVT.

V usage is TRBV20-1 and J usage is TRBJ1-2; D unclear. The germline V and J ends were trimmed by 6 bases and 4 bases, with 18 bases remaining between them. CDR1 DFQATT and CDR2 SNEGSKA come from the germline V gene (reference sequence). This CDR3 region has 14 residues. In DNA form, the CDR3 reads TGCAGTGCCCAGGCTTCCCCCGGCGGCTATGGCTACACCTTC. It is translated as CSAQASPGGYGYTF.

This clonotype was observed many times. The chain recombines TRBV7-8 with TRBJ2-3; D possibly corresponds to TRBD2 (6 bases). The germline V and J ends were trimmed by 3 bases and 1 base, with 23 bases remaining between them. CDR1 and CDR2 (germline): SGHVS, FQNEAQ. The CDR3 totals 19 residues. The CDR3 bases are TGTGCCAGCAGCTTCTACCCGGGCTCGGAGCGGGTGCGCACAGATACGCAGTATTTT. Amino acid sequence: CASSFYPGSERVRTDTQYF.

With regard to this clonotype: An end of the junction differs from the germline gene, which may be a read error. The chain carries TRBV5-5 and TRBJ2-1, with 9 bases that match TRBD2. Looked up from germline, CDR1 is SGHKS and CDR2 is YYEKEE (reference sequence). CDR3 length: 16 residues. The CDR3 here is CASNLGLAGTYNEQFF. CDR3 sequence (DNA): TGTGCCAGCAACTTGGGGCTAGCGGGGACCTACAATGAGCAGTTCTTC.

The chain recombines TRBV5-1 with TRBJ2-5; TRBD2 matches 8 bases. The germline CDR1 and CDR2 sequences are SGHRS and YFSETQ. Trimming cost V 4 bases and J 4 bases; bases outside gene matches: 6. The CDR3 sequence is 14 residues long. CDR3 residues: CASSTGRAGETQYF. CDR3 nucleotides: TGCGCCAGCAGCACCGGGAGGGCGGGAGAGACCCAGTACTTC.

This clonotype was recorded a few times. V usage is TRBV7-9 and J usage is TRBJ1-1, with D hard to call. Germline V gene sequence: CDR1 SEHNR, CDR2 FQNEAQ (reference sequence). The CDR3 extends over 13 amino acids. Trimming pared 0 bases from V and 3 bases from J, leaving 5 bases between. The CDR3 loop is CASSLAVYTEAFF. The CDR3 nucleotides are TGTGCCAGCAGCTTAGCAGTGTACACTGAAGCTTTCTTT.

This clonotype appeared a few times. The V call is TRBV5-5, the J call TRBJ2-7; 8 bases are shared with TRBD1. Germline V gene data show CDR1 as SGHKS and CDR2 as YYEKEE (reference sequence). CDR3 length: 15 residues. V trimming: 6 bases; J trimming: 5 bases; junction bases outside the gene matches: 13. The CDR3 nucleotides read TGTGCCAGCAAACTCTCAGGACAGGGTTTGGACGAGCAGTACTTC. The encoded protein is CASKLSGQGLDEQYF.

The chain uses TRBV19 and TRBJ1-6; 7 bases fit TRBD1. This CDR3 is built from 15 residues. The germline CDR1 and CDR2 sequences are LNHDA and SQIVND (reference sequence). V trimming: 9 bases; J trimming: 7 bases; junction bases outside the gene matches: 12. Here the CDR3 reads CASAHRGGMNSPLHF. The CDR3 bases are TGTGCCAGCGCTCACAGGGGAGGAATGAATTCACCCCTCCACTTT.

The CDR3 protein is CASSRTADTQYF. The CDR3 nucleotides are TGTGCCAGCAGCCGGACTGCAGATACGCAGTATTTT. The chain links TRBV3-1 to TRBJ2-3, with D possibly being TRBD2 (5 bases). Germline CDR1 and CDR2: LGHDT and YNNKEL (reference sequence). The length of the CDR3 is 12 residues. The germline V and J ends were trimmed by 4 bases and 4 bases, with 6 bases remaining between them.

This rearrangement joins TRBV28 to TRBJ2-1, with D possibly being TRBD1 or TRBD2 (5 bases each). Per germline, CDR1 MDHEN and CDR2 SYDVKM. CDR3 length: 13 amino acids. V was shortened by 3 bases and J by 6 bases, with 9 bases between the two germline ends. The CDR3 reads CASSLGVINEQFF. CDR3 bases: TGTGCCAGCAGTTTGGGGGTTATCAATGAGCAGTTCTTC. Complete variable domain (other parts from reference TRBV28 and TRBJ2-1): DVKVTQSSRYLVKRTGEKVFLECVQDMDHENMFWYRQDPGLGLRLIYFSYDVKMKEKGDIPEGYSVSREKKERFSLILESASTNQTSMYLCASSLGVINEQFFGPGTRLTVL.

The gene calls are TRBV28 and TRBJ1-2; 9 nucleotides align to TRBD1. V shed 6 bases, J shed 6 bases, and the junction held 8 bases outside the gene matches. CDR1 and CDR2 (germline): MDHEN, SYDVKM. The CDR3 covers 14 residues. CDR3 coding DNA: TGTGCCAGCAGGCAAGGGACAGGGTTCCATGGCTACACCTTC. It translates to CASRQGTGFHGYTF.

This clonotype has just a few counts. V and J are TRBV28 and TRBJ2-2, with D hard to call. CDR1 is MDHEN, CDR2 SYDVKM, per germline. This CDR3 region has 13 residues. V lost 5 bases and J 8 bases, leaving 12 bases between the germline ends. CDR3 amino acids: CASSPLGIGELFF. In nucleotides, the CDR3 is TGTGCCAGCAGTCCCCTTGGGATAGGGGAGCTGTTTTTT.

The chain has TRBV28 and TRBJ2-7, with 12 bases lining up with TRBD2. With 6 bases clipped from V and 5 bases from J, the junction kept 5 bases outside the gene matches. CDR1 is MDHEN, CDR2 SYDVKM, per germline. This CDR3 is 14 amino acids long. The CDR3 loop is CASSSSGRADEQYF. In DNA, the CDR3 is TGTGCCAGCAGCTCTAGCGGGAGGGCCGACGAGCAGTACTTC.

This clonotype has ten or more counts. The chain has TRBV18 and TRBJ2-7, with D possibly being TRBD1 (5 bases). V lost 0 bases and J 5 bases, leaving 14 bases between the germline ends. The CDR3 spans 15 residues. The V gene's germline CDR1 is KGHSH and CDR2 LQKENI. The CDR3 DNA reads TGTGCCAGCTCACCACCGGGGTGGGGCAAACACGAGCAGTACTTC. Its protein is CASSPPGWGKHEQYF.